Listed here are 25 T cell receptor beta chains from one sample, sequenced in a study of shared clonotypes between healthy human individuals. Assay used: immunoSEQ multiplex PCR; TCRdb lists only in-frame clones, some missing. The table has around 2.5 million clones, 80% to 95% seen once; the top ten hold approximately 0.37%. The sample comprised naive CD4+ T cells from PBMCs. Subset denoted: CD45RA+ positively selected. All receptors derive from a man between 18 and 29 years old in good health. Some clones in this sample may be carry-over from other donors' samples.

This clone was observed a single time. The CDR3 here is CASSQVFLPRYGYTF. CDR3 in DNA: TGCGCCAGCAGCCAAGTTTTCCTCCCGAGGTATGGCTACACCTTC. The V gene is TRBV4-3, the J gene TRBJ1-2; D is unclear. With 1 base removed from V and 5 bases from J, the gap between germline ends came to 14 bases. This CDR3 has 15 residues. Germline CDR1 LGHNA, CDR2 YSLEER.

This clone has only a few counts. The CDR3, as DNA: TGTGCCAGCAGTACGTCACCATCGGGAATCTATGGCTACACCTTC. It codes for CASSTSPSGIYGYTF. The V and J genes are TRBV28 and TRBJ1-2; D is unclear. V lost 5 bases to trimming and J lost 4 bases, with 17 bases between them. The CDR3 contains 15 residues. Germline V gene sequence: CDR1 MDHEN, CDR2 SYDVKM.

The genes are TRBV7-3 and TRBJ2-3; D remains unclear. The V gene's germline CDR1 is SGHTA and CDR2 FQGTGA. Trimming left V 2 bases short and J 4 bases short, with 13 bases between. The CDR3 extends over 15 amino acids. The CDR3 DNA sequence: TGTGCCAGCAGCTTAGGTCTCCGGTGGTCAGATACGCAGTATTTT. Translation gives CASSLGLRWSDTQYF. The full variable domain, with the rest looked up from reference TRBV7-3 and TRBJ2-3, is GAGVSQTPSNKVTEKGKYVELRCDPISGHTALYWYRQSLGQGPEFLIYFQGTGAADDSGLPNDRFFAVRPEGSVSTLKIQRTERGDSAVYLCASSLGLRWSDTQYFGPGTRLTVL.

The chain joins TRBV10-3 to TRBJ2-5; TRBD1 agrees at 7 bases. After removal of 6 bases from V and 2 bases from J, the junction contained 6 bases not matched to a gene. The CDR3 length is 14 residues. Germline V lookup: CDR1 ENHRY, CDR2 SYGVKD. The CDR3 sequence is CAIRRQGSQETQYF. CDR3 coding DNA: TGTGCCATCAGGCGACAGGGTTCACAAGAGACCCAGTACTTC.

The chain recombines TRBV28 with TRBJ1-2; 7 bases align to TRBD1. Germline V lookup: CDR1 MDHEN, CDR2 SYDVKM. The CDR3 covers 14 residues. J gave up 3 bases and V 1 base, and 2 bases lay outside the gene matches. CDR3 sequence: CASSLYGTDYGYTF. The DNA for the CDR3 is TGTGCCAGCAGTTTATATGGGACAGACTATGGCTACACCTTC.

The CDR3 protein is CASSGADDRVGNSPLHF. CDR3 nucleotide sequence: TGTGCCAGCAGCGGGGCTGATGACAGGGTCGGTAATTCACCCCTCCACTTT. The genes are TRBV5-4 and TRBJ1-6, with TRBD1 identical over 7 bases. The CDR3 loop spans 17 amino acids. Per the germline V gene, CDR1 is SGHNT and CDR2 is YYREEE (reference sequence). With V trimmed by 4 bases and J by 6 bases, 13 bases remained unmatched.

A remark on this clone: Other DNA sequences within the sample encode an identical CDR3. The genes are TRBV28 and TRBJ2-5; possible D gene TRBD2, 6 bases. The CDR3 covers 13 residues. Germline V CDR1 and CDR2: MDHEN, SYDVKM. The V and J ends lost 4 bases and 5 bases respectively, with 11 bases between them. The CDR3 region has the DNA TGTGCCAGCAGTTGGGGAGGTGGGGAGACCCAGTACTTC. This sequence encodes CASSWGGGETQYF.

The chain uses TRBV7-9 and TRBJ2-2, with 12 bases that match TRBD2. Trimming took 5 bases from V and 7 from J; bases not matched to a gene: 5. The CDR3 has 15 residues. Germline V CDR1 and CDR2: SEHNR, FQNEAQ (reference sequence). The CDR3 sequence: CASSAVGLAGGELFF. The CDR3 DNA follows: TGTGCCAGCAGCGCAGTGGGACTAGCGGGCGGGGAGCTGTTTTTT.

The rearrangement links TRBV10-3 to TRBJ2-1; 13 bases map to TRBD2. The CDR3 consists of 15 residues. V lost 4 bases to trimming and J lost 7 bases; unmatched junction nucleotides: 4. Germline V gene data show CDR1 as ENHRY and CDR2 as SYGVKD. CDR3 amino acids: CAISAGLAGVNEQFF. The CDR3 DNA sequence: TGTGCCATCAGTGCCGGACTAGCGGGAGTAAATGAGCAGTTCTTC.

V usage is TRBV10-3 and J usage is TRBJ2-1; D is perhaps TRBD2 (6 bases). In germline, CDR1 is ENHRY, CDR2 SYGVKD. Trimming cost V 4 bases and J 0 bases, with 13 bases left between them. This CDR3 contains 16 residues. The DNA of the CDR3 is TGTGCCATCAGTGGGACTATCCTGAGCTCCTACAATGAGCAGTTCTTC. This sequence encodes CAISGTILSSYNEQFF.

The chain joins TRBV10-2 to TRBJ2-3; D possibly uses TRBD1 or TRBD2 (6 bases each). CDR1 and CDR2 from the germline V gene are WSHSY and SAAADI. CDR3 length: 17 amino acids. Trimming removed 0 bases at V and 11 bases at J, with 24 bases between. The CDR3 nucleotides read TGCGCCAGCAGTGAGTCGGGGGGTGGCGGCAACAGGGTCGGGCAGTATTTT. This translates into CASSESGGGGNRVGQYF.

The chain joins TRBV10-3 to TRBJ2-5; weak D call: TRBD2 (5 bases). Germline CDR1 ENHRY, CDR2 SYGVKD. Trimming removed 3 bases from V and 1 base from J, with 15 bases in between. This CDR3 region has 16 residues. CDR3 region: CAISDSNPGFQETQYF. DNA for the CDR3: TGTGCCATCAGTGACTCTAATCCGGGATTCCAAGAGACCCAGTACTTC.

This rearrangement joins TRBV7-3 to TRBJ2-7; TRBD1 matches at 10 bases. Germline values: CDR1 SGHTA, CDR2 FQGTGA. V was pared by 4 bases and J by 0 bases, with 9 bases of the junction left unmatched. This CDR3 is 17 amino acids long. Here the CDR3 DNA reads TGTGCCAGCAGCTCACTCTTCGACAGGGGGCCCTCCTACGAGCAGTACTTC. This encodes CASSSLFDRGPSYEQYF.

The gene calls are TRBV7-9 and TRBJ2-2; no clear D. Germline CDR1 reads SEHNR; CDR2 reads FQNEAQ (reference sequence). V was clipped by 5 bases and J by 0 bases, with 13 bases between them. The CDR3 is 16 residues long. CDR3 nucleotides: TGTGCCAGCAGCCCCGCGGCTGCAGCGAACACCGGGGAGCTGTTTTTT. It specifies CASSPAAAANTGELFF.

The chain couples TRBV25-1 to TRBJ1-2, with TRBD1 as a possible D gene (6 bases). Germline V gives CDR1 MGHDK, CDR2 SYGVNS. The CDR3 spans 13 residues. V lost 4 bases and J lost 8, with 14 bases in between. The CDR3: CASSVSRGWGYTF. The CDR3 nucleotides read TGTGCCAGCAGTGTTTCGAGGGGGTGGGGCTACACCTTC.

This chain connects TRBV10-3 to TRBJ1-5; maybe TRBD1 (5 bases). The V and J ends lost 4 bases and 3 bases respectively, with 13 bases between them. Germline CDR1 ENHRY, CDR2 SYGVKD. The CDR3 totals 15 residues. CDR3 protein: CAISGGGGNNQPQHF. The CDR3 region has the DNA TGTGCCATCAGTGGGGGCGGGGGAAACAATCAGCCCCAGCATTTT.

The CDR3 bases are TGTGCCACCAGCTCCCCCCCGGGGACTAGCGGGGAACTGGAGACCCAGTACTTC. Translated: CATSSPPGTSGELETQYF. This rearrangement joins TRBV15 to TRBJ2-5, with 13 bases lining up with TRBD2. V lost 5 bases and J lost 5; bases outside the gene matches: 14. Germline V gene lookup returns CDR1 LNHNV and CDR2 YYDKDF (reference sequence). The CDR3 has 18 residues.

The chain joins TRBV28 to TRBJ1-1; D call uncertain. Germline CDR1 reads MDHEN; CDR2 reads SYDVKM. The CDR3 contains 13 residues. V lost 8 bases and J lost 0, with 10 bases in between. The CDR3 sequence: CASDRQLNTEAFF. As DNA, the CDR3 is TGTGCCAGCGATAGGCAGCTGAACACTGAAGCTTTCTTT.

Worth noting for this clone: The same CDR3 arises from other DNA sequences in this sample as well. The chain uses TRBV19 and TRBJ2-2; D is ambiguous. V lost 3 bases and J lost 2, with 10 bases in between. Germline values: CDR1 LNHDA, CDR2 SQIVND (reference sequence). The CDR3 is 15 residues long. The CDR3 region is CASSMGGINTGELFF. CDR3 nucleotides: TGTGCCAGTAGTATGGGCGGAATTAACACCGGGGAGCTGTTTTTT.

This chain connects TRBV11-3 to TRBJ2-4; D may match TRBD1 or TRBD2 (5 bases each). The CDR3 contains 13 residues. Per germline, CDR1 SGHNT and CDR2 YENEEA. Trimming removed 5 bases at V and 6 bases at J, with 11 bases between. CDR3 DNA sequence: TGTGCCAGCAGCGGGGGATTGGGAAACATTCAGTACTTC. Protein sequence: CASSGGLGNIQYF.

This clone was found once. The genes are TRBV5-1 and TRBJ2-3, with 13 bases matching TRBD2. CDR1 SGHRS and CDR2 YFSETQ come from the germline V gene. V shed 4 bases, J shed 7 bases, and the junction held 12 bases outside the gene matches. The length of the CDR3 is 17 residues. The CDR3 nucleotides are TGCGCCAGCAGCCCAATCCCACTAGCGGGAGGGGGGCATACGCAGTATTTT. This translates into CASSPIPLAGGGHTQYF.

For the CDR3, the DNA is TGCGCCAGCAGCTCGTCGACTAGCGGTTACAATGAGCAGTTCTTC. As protein: CASSSSTSGYNEQFF. V usage is TRBV5-1 and J usage is TRBJ2-1; 9 nucleotides line up with TRBD2. The CDR3 is 15 amino acids. Germline V CDR1 and CDR2: SGHRS, YFSETQ. Trimming cost V 3 bases and J 4 bases; bases outside gene matches: 5.

There are a few counts of this clone. Other DNA sequences in this sample translate to the same CDR3. The chain employs TRBV25-1 and TRBJ2-7; D is unresolved. V gave up 4 bases and J gave up 3 bases, with 4 bases separating them. CDR3 length: 11 residues. The germline V gene encodes CDR1 MGHDK and CDR2 SYGVNS. The CDR3 DNA sequence: TGTGCCAGCAGTGGGTACTACGAGCAGTACTTC. Translated, it gives CASSGYYEQYF.

Notes on this clone: This sample includes further DNA sequences coding for the same CDR3. The CDR3 spells CAWSVRYEQYF. The CDR3 DNA reads TGTGCCTGGAGTGTTAGGTACGAGCAGTACTTC. The V call is TRBV30, the J call TRBJ2-7; D call uncertain. Trimming pared 0 bases from V and 4 bases from J, leaving 4 bases between. The germline gives CDR1 GTSNPN, CDR2 SVGIG (reference sequence). The CDR3 runs to 11 residues.

The chain joins TRBV6-5 to TRBJ2-7; D might be TRBD1 (6 bases). The CDR3 runs 15 residues. Germline V gene data show CDR1 as MNHEY and CDR2 as SVGAGI. Deletions cut 8 bases from V and 0 bases from J, with 17 bases between. The CDR3: CASATYRASSYEQYF. As DNA, the CDR3 is TGTGCCAGCGCCACTTACAGGGCTAGCTCCTACGAGCAGTACTTC.